Listed here are 16 T cell receptor beta chains from one sample, sequenced in a study of CD8 T cells in ankylosing spondylitis. TCRdb re-derived calls from the 5' RACE reads in MiXCR, one entry per CDR3 protein. Of a few hundred thousand distinct CDR3 sequences listed, about 20% are singletons. What these receptors recognize is not known. General study points: It appeared that ankylosing spondylitis blood was characterized by a TCR beta motif of roughly 8 highly homologous variants.

Sequenced: blood, either unsorted or a sorted T cell fraction (not recorded which). The origin of the receptors is a male donor with ankylosing spondylitis.

This clonotype was detected only a few times. The chain is built from TRBV18 and TRBJ1-1, with D possibly matching TRBD1 (5 bases). CDR3 length equals 14 residues. The germline gives CDR1 KGHSH, CDR2 LQKENI. The V end was cut by 3 bases, the J end by 7 bases, with 15 bases between. The CDR3 loop is CASSPRDRVYEAFF. The CDR3 nucleotides are TGTGCCAGCTCACCGAGGGACCGGGTCTATGAAGCTTTCTTT.

This clonotype was seen a few times. The chain carries TRBV5-1 and TRBJ2-1, with 12 positions matching TRBD2. Looked up from germline, CDR1 is SGHRS and CDR2 is YFSETQ. This CDR3 region has 14 residues. V lost 3 bases to trimming and J lost 7 bases; unmatched junction nucleotides: 2. The CDR3 DNA reads TGCGCCAGCAGCTCCGGGACTAGCGGGAATGAGCAGTTCTTC. Protein product: CASSSGTSGNEQFF.

This clonotype was seen only a few times. The chain carries TRBV28 and TRBJ1-1; perhaps TRBD1 as D (6 bases). Trimming removed 6 bases at V and 11 bases at J, with 16 bases between. CDR1 and CDR2 from the germline V gene are MDHEN and SYDVKM. There are 12 residues in the CDR3. CDR3 residues: CASSLRGSSAFF. Written as DNA, the CDR3 is TGTGCCAGCAGCCTCAGGGGATCCAGCGCTTTCTTT.

The V gene is TRBV3-1, the J gene TRBJ2-5; D may be TRBD1 (5 bases). V was trimmed by 6 bases and J by 4 bases, leaving 12 bases between them. Germline CDR1 is LGHDT and CDR2 is YNNKEL (reference sequence). The CDR3 runs to 13 residues. Here the CDR3 reads CASRPRVRETQYF. CDR3 DNA: TGTGCCAGCAGACCCAGGGTGCGAGAGACCCAGTACTTC.

The chain links TRBV28 to TRBJ1-2; the D is unclear. Between the trimmed V and J ends, which lost 1 base and 4 bases, there was a span of 10 bases. The V gene's germline CDR1 is MDHEN and CDR2 SYDVKM. The length of the CDR3 is 14 residues. The CDR3 here is CASSLLEQFYGYTF. CDR3 nucleotides: TGTGCCAGCAGTTTATTAGAACAGTTCTATGGCTACACCTTC.

The chain carries TRBV5-1 and TRBJ2-3, with D unclear. The CDR3 consists of 14 residues. Trimming pared 4 bases from V and 2 bases from J, leaving 11 bases between. Germline CDR1 is SGHRS and CDR2 is YFSETQ. The CDR3: CASSPTVDTDTQYF. As DNA, the CDR3 is TGCGCCAGCAGCCCGACGGTCGACACAGATACGCAGTATTTT.

This clonotype was observed a single time. The rearrangement links TRBV10-3 to TRBJ1-5, with D tentatively TRBD1 (6 bases). This CDR3 has 13 residues. Per the germline V gene, CDR1 is ENHRY and CDR2 is SYGVKD. V was cut by 4 bases and J by 3 bases, with 7 bases left in between. The CDR3 nucleotides read TGTGCCATCAGTGGGACAGACAATCAGCCCCAGCATTTT. It translates to CAISGTDNQPQHF.

The chain employs TRBV12-3 or TRBV12-4 and TRBJ2-2; D gene ambiguous. The CDR3 loop spans 13 amino acids. V was trimmed by 5 bases and J by 6 bases, leaving 10 bases between them. As DNA, the CDR3 is TGTGCCAGCAGTCGGGCCCGACCCGGGGAGCTGTTTTTT. Encoded protein: CASSRARPGELFF.

This clonotype was recorded many times. The chain uses TRBV10-1 and TRBJ2-5; 11 bases match TRBD2. The CDR3 contains 16 residues. Unmatched junction bases numbered 7, after V lost 6 bases and J lost 1 base. Germline CDR1 reads WNHNN; CDR2 reads SYGVQD (reference sequence). CDR3 loop: CASSRTSGPTQETQYF. The CDR3, as DNA: TGCGCCAGCAGCCGGACTAGCGGGCCTACCCAAGAGACCCAGTACTTC.

The V and J genes are TRBV20-1 and TRBJ2-3; D is ambiguous. V was pared by 5 bases and J by 1 base, with 10 bases between. Germline loops: CDR1 DFQATT, CDR2 SNEGSKA (reference sequence). CDR3 length: 13 residues. The chain's CDR3 is CSAPESGTDTQYF. The CDR3 DNA reads as TGCAGTGCTCCGGAGTCGGGCACAGATACGCAGTATTTT.

This clonotype was detected only a few times. V usage is TRBV11-2 and J usage is TRBJ2-1, with D perhaps assigned TRBD1 or TRBD2 (6 bases each). Germline-derived CDR1 and CDR2 are SGHAT and FQNNGV. The V and J ends lost 1 base and 10 bases respectively, with 23 bases between them. The CDR3 contains 17 residues. The CDR3 sequence is CASSLAWLRGGQVEQFF. In DNA, the CDR3 is TGTGCCAGCAGCTTAGCATGGCTCCGTGGGGGGCAGGTCGAGCAGTTCTTC. The full variable domain, completed using reference TRBV11-2 and TRBJ2-1, is EAGVAQSPRYKIIEKRQSVAFWCNPISGHATLYWYQQILGQGPKLLIQFQNNGVVDDSQLPKDRFSAERLKGVDSTLKIQPAKLEDSAVYLCASSLAWLRGGQVEQFFGPGTRLTVL.

The CDR3 DNA reads TGTGCCAGCAGCCTCCTCTTGGTGGAAACCGGGGAGCTGTTTTTT. Translating it yields CASSLLLVETGELFF. The chain couples TRBV4-2 to TRBJ2-2; D is unresolved. Trimming shortened V by 4 bases and J by 5 bases, and 14 bases separated the two germline ends. Germline V gene sequence: CDR1 LGHNA, CDR2 YNFKEQ. CDR3 length equals 15 residues.

The gene calls are TRBV7-9 and TRBJ1-2, with unresolved D. From germline, CDR1 is SEHNR and CDR2 FQNEAQ (reference sequence). The CDR3 is 14 residues long. V lost 1 base and J lost 1, with 7 bases in between. CDR3 amino acids: CASSLEVDNYGYTF. As DNA, the CDR3 is TGTGCCAGCAGCTTAGAGGTGGATAACTATGGCTACACCTTC.

This clonotype was found a few times. CDR3 amino acids: CASSQESRDFGYTF. In DNA form, the CDR3 reads TGCGCCAGCAGCCAAGAATCCAGGGATTTTGGCTACACCTTC. V usage is TRBV4-1 and J usage is TRBJ1-2; D might be TRBD1 (5 bases). In germline, CDR1 is MGHRA, CDR2 YSYEKL. CDR3 length equals 14 residues. Trimming took 0 bases from V and 7 from J, leaving 12 bases between them.

This chain connects TRBV12-3 or TRBV12-4 to TRBJ2-3; D unclear. This CDR3 spans 13 amino acids. V was shortened by 3 bases and J by 2 bases, with 6 bases between the two germline ends. CDR3 bases: TGTGCCAGCAGTTTGTTACTCACAGATACGCAGTATTTT. Encoded protein: CASSLLLTDTQYF.

This clonotype was picked up a small number of times. The chain carries TRBV20-1 and TRBJ1-5, with D unclear. Between the trimmed V and J ends, which lost 0 bases and 5 bases, there was a span of 8 bases. Germline V lookup: CDR1 DFQATT, CDR2 SNEGSKA (reference sequence). The length of the CDR3 is 13 residues. CDR3 protein: CSAREDGDQPQHF. DNA of the CDR3: TGCAGTGCTAGAGAGGACGGGGATCAGCCCCAGCATTTT.